This entry is about one T cell receptor (beta chain). These data are taken from a study of blood T cell repertoires in COVID-19. Study details: Sites in the United States, Italy and Spain provided acute and convalescent COVID-19 samples. The cDNA or gDNA used as material had been derived from T cells, B-cell-depleted T cells, or PBMCs.

Participants came from roughly 23 US areas, aged about 18 to 95 years. Germline V gene data show CDR1 as SGDLS and CDR2 as YYNGEE. Trimming stripped 3 bases from V and 0 bases from J, with 22 bases between. The CDR3 totals 19 residues. As processed by the authors: Researchers report that nucleated cell counts were estimated from reference gene primer amplification. Some clones are missing from TCRdb's copy, which holds only in-frame ones; the method was immunoSEQ multiplex PCR. V, J and clone size were drawn from that table, and D and trimming were deduced from the DNA. The data contain fewer than 350,000 clones, just over 90% of them singletons.

The sample was PBMCs or T cells enriched from blood (not recorded which). V and J are TRBV9 and TRBJ1-3, with a possible D match to TRBD1 (6 bases). The clonotype was recovered from a woman between 40 and 55 years old with acute COVID-19. The CDR3 reads CASSADHGAGATSGNTIYF. DNA for the CDR3: TGTGCCAGCAGCGCAGATCATGGGGCAGGGGCGACCTCTGGAAACACCATATATTTT.